This TCR beta chain was sequenced during a study of cytomegalovirus exposure and HLA in healthy donors. Study-level information: In a later analysis, it was reported that the approximately 110 validation repertoires had been produced on the same platform as the 670 or so repertoires belonging to the first cohort.

Clones were sequenced by immunoSEQ multiplex PCR, and TCRdb holds only the in-frame ones, with some missing. The sample shows about 130,000 clones, 85% to 95% of them seen only once. On this clone: No antigen is known for it.

Notes on the study in general: According to a subsequent analysis, TCR clusters from the first cohort were inclined to appear together in the roughly 120 validation repertoires. Usually a TCR sequence was rare, but some public TCRs were found in many donors. Cytomegalovirus-associated status was assigned to approximately 160 TCR beta chains.

The receptor's source is a woman younger than 30 in good health and CMV-seronegative. What was sequenced was PBMCs.

The CDR3 protein is CAGTRGPEGYGYTF. The CDR3 DNA reads as TGTGCCGGAACGAGAGGTCCCGAGGGCTATGGCTACACCTTC. The chain has TRBV6-1 and TRBJ1-2; D unresolved. This CDR3 region has 14 residues. The V gene lost 11 bases and the J gene lost 4 bases, with 20 bases spanning the gap. Per germline, CDR1 MNHNS and CDR2 SASEGT.